These 22 T cell receptor beta chains were sequenced from one sample in a study of blood T cell repertoires in COVID-19. Profiling relied on immunoSEQ multiplex PCR, and the TCRdb table lists in-frame clones only, not all of them. The table shows about 150,000 clones, with roughly 84% occurring only once. Input material: peripheral blood. Receptors originate from a woman aged 55 to 70 with COVID-19, enrolled during active disease.

This rearrangement joins TRBV5-5 to TRBJ1-1; no reliable D call. The V and J ends lost 0 bases and 4 bases respectively, with 10 bases between them. Germline CDR1 reads SGHKS; CDR2 reads YYEKEE (reference sequence). The CDR3 runs to 14 residues. The CDR3 coding sequence is TGTGCCAGCAGCTTGGGAACAGCCCTCACTGAAGCTTTCTTT. Its translation: CASSLGTALTEAFF.

V gene TRBV6-1 combines with J gene TRBJ2-7; TRBD1 is a possible D gene (5 bases). Trimming removed 0 bases at V and 4 bases at J, with 10 bases between. Germline V gives CDR1 MNHNS, CDR2 SASEGT. There are 14 residues in the CDR3. Here the CDR3 reads CASSEAAGQYEQYF. The CDR3 DNA follows: TGTGCCAGCAGTGAAGCGGCAGGGCAGTACGAGCAGTACTTC.

The chain combines TRBV6-5 with TRBJ1-5; 7 bases line up with TRBD1. The germline gives CDR1 MNHEY, CDR2 SVGAGI. The ends lost 6 bases at V and 5 bases at J; junction bases unmatched: 7. The CDR3 spans 14 residues. CDR3 DNA sequence: TGTGCCAGCAGGAGCACAGGGGAGGATCAGCCCCAGCATTTT. Protein sequence: CASRSTGEDQPQHF.

CDR3 sequence: CATGGRVTTDTQYF. The CDR3, as DNA: TGTGCCACCGGCGGCAGGGTGACCACAGATACGCAGTATTTT. The V and J genes are TRBV15 and TRBJ2-3; D is possibly TRBD1 (5 bases). V lost 8 bases and J 2 bases, leaving 14 bases between the germline ends. This CDR3 has 14 amino acids. Per the germline V gene, CDR1 is LNHNV and CDR2 is YYDKDF (reference sequence).

This chain links TRBV5-1 with TRBJ2-7; tentative D call: TRBD2 (6 bases). The CDR3 is 17 residues long. Trimming pared 0 bases from V and 3 bases from J, leaving 19 bases between. Germline V lookup: CDR1 SGHRS, CDR2 YFSETQ. The CDR3 sequence is CASSLDRTGTWIYEQYF. DNA of the CDR3: TGCGCCAGCAGCTTGGACAGAACCGGGACTTGGATCTACGAGCAGTACTTC.

The chain employs TRBV19 and TRBJ1-5, with 8 positions matching TRBD1. V gave up 1 base and J gave up 0 bases; unmatched junction bases: 11. Germline V gene lookup returns CDR1 LNHDA and CDR2 SQIVND (reference sequence). The CDR3 runs 19 residues. As DNA, the CDR3 is TGTGCCAGTAGTATAGGGGTCGGGACAGGTCACTATAGCAATCAGCCCCAGCATTTT. Amino acid sequence: CASSIGVGTGHYSNQPQHF.

This clone was seen only a few times. The chain couples TRBV25-1 to TRBJ1-2, with D possibly TRBD1 on 5 matching bases. The CDR3 contains 12 residues. Trimming took off 8 bases at V and 4 bases at J, with 11 bases between the two ends. The germline V gene encodes CDR1 MGHDK and CDR2 SYGVNS. The chain's CDR3 is CASHDSFYGYTF. The CDR3 DNA sequence: TGTGCCAGCCACGACAGCTTCTATGGCTACACCTTC.

This chain connects TRBV6-6 to TRBJ1-1; no reliable D call. The CDR3 is 13 residues long. The V and J ends lost 7 bases and 1 base respectively, with 10 bases between them. In germline, CDR1 is MNHNY, CDR2 SVGAGI (reference sequence). CDR3 coding DNA: TGTGCCAGCACGTTCTCCTCGAACACTGAAGCTTTCTTT. Translation: CASTFSSNTEAFF.

The chain couples TRBV7-9 to TRBJ1-4; TRBD1 agrees at 10 bases. The length of the CDR3 is 17 residues. The V and J ends lost 5 bases and 4 bases, in that order; junction bases with no gene match: 10. The V gene's germline CDR1 is SEHNR and CDR2 FQNEAQ (reference sequence). The CDR3 nucleotides read TGTGCCAGCAGCGACCGGGACAGGGGAATCAGTAATGAAAAACTGTTTTTT. Its translation is CASSDRDRGISNEKLFF. Complete variable domain (other parts from reference TRBV7-9 and TRBJ1-4): DTGVSQNPRHKITKRGQNVTFRCDPISEHNRLYWYRQTLGQGPEFLTYFQNEAQLEKSRLLSDRFSAERPKGSFSTLEIQRTEQGDSAMYLCASSDRDRGISNEKLFFGSGTQLSVL.

The CDR3, as DNA: TGCGCCAGCAGTGAGTCGGGGGCGGTGGACACTGAAGCTTTCTTT. As protein: CASSESGAVDTEAFF. The rearrangement joins TRBV10-1 to TRBJ1-1; the D gene is possibly TRBD1 (6 bases). V was shortened by 0 bases and J by 3 bases, with 11 bases between the two germline ends. CDR3 length: 15 residues. Germline V gene data show CDR1 as WNHNN and CDR2 as SYGVQD (reference sequence).

This chain links TRBV9 with TRBJ1-2, with TRBD1 as a possible D gene (5 bases). CDR1 and CDR2 (germline): SGDLS, YYNGEE. The CDR3 loop spans 14 amino acids. V was clipped by 5 bases and J by 4 bases, with 15 bases between them. Here the CDR3 reads CASSVNSGGYGYTF. In DNA, the CDR3 is TGTGCCAGCAGTGTTAATTCGGGGGGCTATGGCTACACCTTC.

This clone was seen a single time. The rearrangement links TRBV5-1 to TRBJ2-2, with TRBD1 identical over 7 bases. CDR3 length: 13 residues. The V and J ends lost 6 bases and 3 bases, in that order; junction bases with no gene match: 2. The germline CDR1 and CDR2 sequences are SGHRS and YFSETQ. The CDR3 region is CASTRGHTGELFF. CDR3 in DNA: TGCGCCAGCACTAGGGGGCACACCGGGGAGCTGTTTTTT. Complete variable domain (other parts from reference TRBV5-1 and TRBJ2-2): KAGVTQTPRYLIKTRGQQVTLSCSPISGHRSVSWYQQTPGQGLQFLFEYFSETQRNKGNFPGRFSGRQFSNSRSEMNVSTLELGDSALYLCASTRGHTGELFFGEGSRLTVL.

This clone was seen a single time. The chain employs TRBV6-5 and TRBJ1-6, with D perhaps matching TRBD1 (6 bases). The V end was cut by 6 bases, the J end by 7 bases, with 10 bases between. Per the germline V gene, CDR1 is MNHEY and CDR2 is SVGAGI. The CDR3 has 13 amino acids. As DNA, the CDR3 is TGTGCCAGCAGACTCCAGGGGAATTCACCCCTCCACTTT. Translation gives CASRLQGNSPLHF.

This clone was detected only once. The V gene is TRBV24-1, the J gene TRBJ1-5; D ambiguous. The V end was cut by 3 bases, the J end by 7 bases, with 6 bases between. The CDR3 has 12 residues. The germline CDR1 and CDR2 sequences are KGHDR and SFDVKD. CDR3 sequence (DNA): TGTGCCACCAGTGATGCGAACCAGCCCCAGCATTTT. Its protein product is CATSDANQPQHF.

CDR3 coding DNA: TGCGCCAGCAACTTGGGGGGGCAAGGCACTGAAGCTTTCTTT. The encoded protein is CASNLGGQGTEAFF. The chain carries TRBV10-2 and TRBJ1-1; D is perhaps TRBD1 (6 bases). V was clipped by 7 bases and J by 4 bases, with 16 bases between them. The germline gives CDR1 WSHSY, CDR2 SAAADI. This CDR3 spans 14 amino acids.

V gene TRBV7-3 combines with J gene TRBJ2-6, with 7 bases fitting TRBD1. Trimming took 5 bases from V and 3 from J; bases not matched to a gene: 4. This CDR3 has 15 residues. The germline CDR1 and CDR2 sequences are SGHTA and FQGTGA. The CDR3 sequence: CASSQGQVGANVLTF. The CDR3 nucleotides are TGTGCCAGCAGCCAAGGACAGGTTGGGGCCAACGTCCTGACTTTC. The full variable domain, rest sourced from reference TRBV7-3 and TRBJ2-6, is GAGVSQTPSNKVTEKGKYVELRCDPISGHTALYWYRQSLGQGPEFLIYFQGTGAADDSGLPNDRFFAVRPEGSVSTLKIQRTERGDSAVYLCASSQGQVGANVLTFGAGSRLTVL.

V and J are TRBV6-5 and TRBJ2-3, with 9 bases that match TRBD1. Germline V gives CDR1 MNHEY, CDR2 SVGAGI. The V and J ends lost 6 bases and 4 bases, in that order; junction bases with no gene match: 8. This CDR3 spans 15 amino acids. This CDR3 reads CASSAGTGFSDTQYF. CDR3 DNA: TGTGCCAGCAGCGCCGGGACAGGGTTCTCAGATACGCAGTATTTT.

This chain joins TRBV6-4 and TRBJ1-2; 12 bases fit TRBD1. The V and J ends lost 3 bases and 5 bases, in that order; junction bases with no gene match: 7. This CDR3 comprises 16 residues. The germline V gene encodes CDR1 MRHNA and CDR2 SNTAGT. The CDR3 region has the DNA TGTGCCAGCAGTGAATCGGGACAGGGGGCTAGGTATGGCTACACCTTC. It translates to CASSESGQGARYGYTF.

This chain links TRBV10-2 with TRBJ1-5; D is perhaps TRBD1 (5 bases). This CDR3 comprises 13 residues. V was shortened by 6 bases and J by 2 bases, with 8 bases between the two germline ends. Germline V lookup: CDR1 WSHSY, CDR2 SAAADI. The CDR3 sequence is CASSIQGNQPQHF. DNA of the CDR3: TGCGCCAGCAGCATACAGGGCAATCAGCCCCAGCATTTT.

J is TRBJ2-7 and V is TRBV2, with D tentatively TRBD2 (5 bases). Germline CDR1 and CDR2: SNHLY and FYNNEI. This CDR3 spans 13 amino acids. V was clipped by 4 bases and J by 2 bases, with 9 bases between them. The CDR3 sequence: CASSVGGPYEQYF. The CDR3 region has the DNA TGTGCCAGCAGTGTGGGCGGGCCCTACGAGCAGTACTTC.

There are a few counts of this clone. V is TRBV15 and J is TRBJ2-2; 9 bases map to TRBD1. The CDR3 has 15 amino acids. After removal of 3 bases from V and 6 bases from J, the junction contained 5 bases not matched to a gene. From germline, CDR1 is LNHNV and CDR2 YYDKDF (reference sequence). As DNA, the CDR3 is TGTGCCACCAGCAGGGGGACAGGGAATGCCGGGGAGCTGTTTTTT. Protein: CATSRGTGNAGELFF.

The gene calls are TRBV5-6 and TRBJ2-1; TRBD2 agrees at 7 bases. J gave up 7 bases and V 5 bases, and 12 bases lay outside the gene matches. Germline V CDR1 and CDR2: SGHDT, YYEEEE. The CDR3 runs to 15 residues. The CDR3, as DNA: TGTGCCAGCAGTCCCCCGGGGGGAGTTGGGAATGAGCAGTTCTTC. Protein product: CASSPPGGVGNEQFF.